The source of this TCR beta chain is a study of post-analysis software for immune sequencing data. Study summary: Courses of disease covered relapsing-remitting, secondary progressive and progressive-relapsing multiple sclerosis.

The CDR3 is 16 amino acids. V was pared by 3 bases and J by 2 bases, with 18 bases between. Looked up from germline, CDR1 is SGHKS and CDR2 is YYEKEE (reference sequence). TCR beta cDNA libraries had unique molecular identifiers. Each sample of roughly 0.95 to 10 million input T cells yielded about 500,000 cDNA molecules, so each molecule approximated one T cell. TCRdb passed the PCR reads through MiXCR, listing each CDR3 protein once. The sample has 650,000 to 850,000 distinct CDR3 sequences; approximately 50% are singletons. Study-level findings and limits: The five TRBV segments detected at higher frequency in patients than in controls included TRBV5-6, TRBV5-1 and TRBV20-1.

As concerns this clonotype: The antigen is not known.

V is TRBV5-5 and J is TRBJ2-7; TRBD1 is a possible D gene (6 bases). Sequences were obtained from blood. The clonotype originates from a girl aged 5-17 years with multiple sclerosis. CDR3 nucleotides: TGTGCCAGCAGCTCCCCGGGACAAAATGCTCCCTACGAGCAGTACTTC. It encodes CASSSPGQNAPYEQYF.